These T cell receptor beta chains were read from a single sample in a study of blood T cells in healthy people across ages. Using its own MiXCR run on the 5' RACE reads, TCRdb lists one record per CDR3 protein. The sample shows 1.5 million to 2 million distinct CDR3 sequences, about two fifths of them seen only once. The sequenced material came from blood. These receptors originate from a human donor in good health. Both conserved end residues are part of each CDR3. The D gene is left open where the match is weak. Rows give clone size only sometimes, using once, few, many, or a class for an expanded clone.

TRBJ1-2 | NA | few | TRBV10-3 | TGTGCCATCAGTGAGGATTTGGGCTACACCTTC | CAISEDLGYTF
TRBJ1-1 | NA | few | TRBV5-5 | TGTGCCAGCAGCCCCAGGACCCAAATGAACACTGAAGCTTTCTTT | CASSPRTQMNTEAFF
TRBJ2-7 | TRBD2 | NA | TRBV6-5 | TGTGCCAGCAGTTACGCTCGACTAGCGGGGACCTACGAGCAGTACTTC | CASSYARLAGTYEQYF
TRBJ1-1 | NA | NA | TRBV4-3 | TGCGCCAGCAGCCTAGAGGTACACACTGAAGCTTTCTTT | CASSLEVHTEAFF
TRBJ1-1 | NA | NA | TRBV4-1 | TGCGCCAGCAGCCAAGATGGACAGCTCACTGAAGCTTTCTTT | CASSQDGQLTEAFF
TRBJ2-4 | NA | few | TRBV7-2 | TGTGCCAGCAGTTGGACAGATCCATACCGGGGTGCAAACATTCAGTACTTC | CASSWTDPYRGANIQYF
TRBJ2-7 | NA | few | TRBV27 | TGTGCCAGCAGTTTATGGAGCAGCATTCCCTACGAGCAGTACTTC | CASSLWSSIPYEQYF
TRBJ2-5 | TRBD2 | many | TRBV29-1 | TGCAGCGCCCGCTGGGGGGGGGAGGTTGAGACCCAGTACTTC | CSARWGGEVETQYF
TRBJ1-1 | NA | NA | TRBV7-6 | TGTGCCAGCAGCGTAGGAGAGATGAACACTGAAGCTTTCTTT | CASSVGEMNTEAFF
TRBJ1-5 | TRBD1 | NA | TRBV27 | TGTGCCAGCAGTTCCCTGGCCCAGACAGGGTTGGGGCAGCCCCAGCATTTT | CASSSLAQTGLGQPQHF
TRBJ1-6 | NA | few | TRBV15 | TGTGCCACCAGCAGTTTTCTACAGGGTTTGGATTCACCCCTCCACTTT | CATSSFLQGLDSPLHF
TRBJ2-1 | NA | few | TRBV7-6 | TGTGCCAGCAGCTTAGGCGGCGAAGATAAGCAGTTCTTC | CASSLGGEDKQFF
TRBJ1-2 | NA | NA | TRBV11-3 | TGTGCCAGCAGCTTAGATCTCACTACGTATGGCTACACCTTC | CASSLDLTTYGYTF
TRBJ2-7 | NA | few | TRBV11-2 | TGTGCCAGCAGCTTAGTCGTACAGGGATTCTACGAGCAGTACTTC | CASSLVVQGFYEQYF
TRBJ1-5 | NA | few | TRBV3-1 | TGTGCCAGCAGCCAAGCCGCAGGGAATCAGCCCCAGCATTTT | CASSQAAGNQPQHF
TRBJ2-1 | TRBD1 | NA | TRBV4-1 | TGCGCCAGCAGCCAAGGGGACGGACAGGTATACAATGAGCAGTTCTTC | CASSQGDGQVYNEQFF
TRBJ2-5 | TRBD1 | NA | TRBV4-1 | TGCGCCAGCAGCCAAGGCCCGGGACAGGCCGAAGAGCAGTACTTC | CASSQGPGQAEEQYF
TRBJ1-5 | NA | NA | TRBV20-1 | TGCAGTGCTAGACGGCACTCGAATCAGCCCCAGCATTTT | CSARRHSNQPQHF
TRBJ2-3 | NA | NA | TRBV20-1 | TGCAGTGCTAGAGAAACTAGGACAGATACGCAGTATTTT | CSARETRTDTQYF
TRBJ2-1 | NA | few | TRBV29-1 | TGCAGCGTTAAGGGACGACTTTCCTACAATGAGCAGTTCTTC | CSVKGRLSYNEQFF
TRBJ2-5 | NA | few | TRBV13 | TGTGCCAGCAGCTCCCGGGCTGGAGTCCAGGAGACCCAGTACTTC | CASSSRAGVQETQYF
TRBJ1-2 | TRBD1 | once | TRBV27 | TGTGCCAGCAGTCCCACCGCGGGACAGGGGGACGCAAGAGGCTACACCTTC | CASSPTAGQGDARGYTF
TRBJ2-7 | TRBD1 | few | TRBV14 | TGTGCCAGCAGCCAATGGTTACAGGGGGTCCACGAGCAGTACTTC | CASSQWLQGVHEQYF
TRBJ2-7 | NA | NA | TRBV19 | TGTGCCAGTAGTCCCCTGCAGGGGCCAACAACCTACGAGCAGTACTTC | CASSPLQGPTTYEQYF
TRBJ1-5 | NA | NA | TRBV4-3 | TGCGCCAGCAGCCAAGGTGTGTGGGGAAATCAGCCCCAGCATTTT | CASSQGVWGNQPQHF
TRBJ2-5 | TRBD2 | many | TRBV20-1 | TGCAGTGCTCCACTACTAGCGGGACAAGAGACCCAGTACTTC | CSAPLLAGQETQYF
TRBJ2-5 | NA | NA | TRBV6-6 | TGTGCCAGCACAAGAGGGAACCAAGAGACCCAGTACTTC | CASTRGNQETQYF
TRBJ2-1 | TRBD2 | few | TRBV29-1 | TGCAGCGTTGAGTCTTTAGGCGGGGGCTCCTACAATGAGCAGTTCTTC | CSVESLGGGSYNEQFF
TRBJ2-5 | TRBD2 | NA | TRBV11-1 | TGTGCCAGCAGCGTAAGCGGGGAGTCGCAAGAGACCCAGTACTTC | CASSVSGESQETQYF
TRBJ2-5 | TRBD1 | NA | TRBV4-1 | TGCGCCAGCAGCCAAGGGGACAGCCAAGAGACCCAGTACTTC | CASSQGDSQETQYF
TRBJ1-2 | TRBD1 | NA | TRBV7-2 | TGTGCCAGCAGCCGACAGGGGACCCCTAACTATGGCTACACCTTC | CASSRQGTPNYGYTF
TRBJ2-7 | TRBD1 | once | TRBV12-3/TRBV12-4 | TGTGCCAGCAGTTCGACAGGGTGGCGGCAGTACTTC | CASSSTGWRQYF
TRBJ1-1 | NA | few | TRBV6-2/TRBV6-3 | TGTGCCAGCAGTTACTCAATAGCTTTGGTTGAAGCTTTCTTT | CASSYSIALVEAFF
TRBJ2-7 | NA | NA | TRBV5-5 | TGTGCCAGCAGCTTTCAGGGACCCACCCTGGGGAACGAGCAGTACTTC | CASSFQGPTLGNEQYF
TRBJ1-2 | TRBD1 | few | TRBV7-9 | TGTGCCAGCAGCCCGGGAGGGACAGGGGCTAATGGCTACACCTTC | CASSPGGTGANGYTF
TRBJ1-2 | TRBD1 | NA | TRBV6-5 | TGTGCCAGCCAAGACAAGGACAGGCGCTATGGCTACACCTTC | CASQDKDRRYGYTF
TRBJ2-5 | NA | NA | TRBV7-2 | TGTGCCAGCAGCATCGACAGGGAGACCCAGTACTTC | CASSIDRETQYF
TRBJ2-5 | NA | few | TRBV7-9 | TGTGCCAGCAGCCCCCTTCCACGGCAAGAGACCCAGTACTTC | CASSPLPRQETQYF
TRBJ1-2 | TRBD1 | NA | TRBV29-1 | TGCAGCGCCGGAGCAAACCGGGACAGGATATCCTCCTATGGCTACACCTTC | CSAGANRDRISSYGYTF
TRBJ2-1 | NA | many | TRBV7-3 | TGTGCCAGCAGCTTAGCTAGTGAGAATGAGCAGTTCTTC | CASSLASENEQFF
TRBJ2-7 | NA | NA | TRBV12-3/TRBV12-4 | TGTGCCAGCTTTCCGAACTACGAGCAGTACTTC | CASFPNYEQYF
TRBJ2-7 | NA | few | TRBV9 | TGTGCCAGCTCCGTAGGGGGGGACGTCCCCTACGAGCAGTACTTC | CASSVGGDVPYEQYF
TRBJ2-5 | NA | NA | TRBV18 | TGTGCCAGCTCACCGACTCAGGGGCGGACGGAGACCCAGTACTTC | CASSPTQGRTETQYF
TRBJ2-4 | TRBD2 | NA | TRBV6-5 | TGTGCCAGCAGTTGGGGGGAGGGAAACATTCAGTACTTC | CASSWGEGNIQYF
TRBJ2-4 | NA | NA | TRBV28 | TGTGCCAGCAGTTCCCGCGACAAGTCCGAAAACGTTCAGTACTTC | CASSSRDKSENVQYF
TRBJ1-4 | NA | few | TRBV7-9 | TGTGCCAGCAGCCGTGACCTGGATCCGAACAGGGTAAAACTGTTTTTT | CASSRDLDPNRVKLFF
TRBJ2-1 | NA | NA | TRBV4-1 | TGCGCCAGCAGGCAACCGTTAGGGGGGGGGCTCAATGAGCAGTTCTTC | CASRQPLGGGLNEQFF
TRBJ1-1 | NA | NA | TRBV20-1 | TGCAGTGCTAGAGCGACACAGGGGAACACTGAAGCTTTCTTT | CSARATQGNTEAFF
TRBJ2-5 | TRBD2 | few | TRBV7-2 | TGTGCCAGCAGCTTATTCGCGGGGGGCCTCGGGGCCTCTCAAGAGACCCAGTACTTC | CASSLFAGGLGASQETQYF
TRBJ1-1 | NA | few | TRBV6-6 | TGTGCCAGCGGCCCTACGGCCTTACCGGGCACTGAAGCTTTCTTT | CASGPTALPGTEAFF
TRBJ1-2 | NA | NA | TRBV6-5 | TGTGCCAGCAGTTACACACAGGGAGGCTATGGCTACACCTTC | CASSYTQGGYGYTF
TRBJ2-3 | NA | few | TRBV4-3 | TGCGCCAGCAGCCAGAGGGGGTATACGCAGTATTTT | CASSQRGYTQYF
TRBJ2-1 | TRBD2 | NA | TRBV6-5 | TGTGCCAGCAGTTACCCGGGGACTAGCGGGGGGAAGTACAATGAGCAGTTCTTC | CASSYPGTSGGKYNEQFF
TRBJ2-3 | NA | NA | TRBV12-3/TRBV12-4 | TGTGCCAGCAGCCGTTCCGAGACTCTCATTTACACAGATACGCAGTATTTT | CASSRSETLIYTDTQYF
TRBJ1-2 | NA | NA | TRBV7-9 | TGTGCCAGCAGACAAATGGAGCGAATCTATGGCTACACCTTC | CASRQMERIYGYTF
TRBJ1-1 | NA | few | TRBV6-2/TRBV6-3 | TGTGCCAGCAGTTACGGTGGGCTTCCCCATGAAGCTTTCTTT | CASSYGGLPHEAFF
TRBJ1-2 | NA | NA | TRBV10-3 | TGTGCCATCAGTGAGTCGGAAAACTATGGCTACACCTTC | CAISESENYGYTF
TRBJ1-2 | NA | NA | TRBV7-2 | TGTGCCAGCAGCTTAGCGGGCAGGGAGTATGGCTACACCTTC | CASSLAGREYGYTF
TRBJ1-2 | NA | NA | TRBV29-1 | TGCAGCGTTGAGGCAGACAACTATGGCTACACCTTC | CSVEADNYGYTF